This T cell receptor (beta chain) derives from a study of spatial heterogeneity in lung cancer. The CDR3 covers 13 residues. Trimming left V 4 bases short and J 8 bases short, with 12 bases between. CDR1 and CDR2 from the germline V gene are MNHEY and SVGAGI. Documented time point: sample taken at primary tumor resection. Sequencing of whole RNA from tumor, nontumor lung or frozen PBMC involved no sorting. A single record per CDR3 protein comes from TCRdb applying MiXCR to the 5' RACE reads. The data hold tens of thousands of distinct CDR3 sequences, with about 7% observed a single time. This clonotype was detected only a few times.

The TCR was taken from a female donor with early-stage non-small cell lung cancer. Sample: PBMCs, taken at surgery. The chain links TRBV6-5 to TRBJ2-1, with no clear D. The CDR3 DNA is TGTGCCAGCAGTTCCATCCCTCGGCATGAGCAGTTCTTC. This encodes CASSSIPRHEQFF.